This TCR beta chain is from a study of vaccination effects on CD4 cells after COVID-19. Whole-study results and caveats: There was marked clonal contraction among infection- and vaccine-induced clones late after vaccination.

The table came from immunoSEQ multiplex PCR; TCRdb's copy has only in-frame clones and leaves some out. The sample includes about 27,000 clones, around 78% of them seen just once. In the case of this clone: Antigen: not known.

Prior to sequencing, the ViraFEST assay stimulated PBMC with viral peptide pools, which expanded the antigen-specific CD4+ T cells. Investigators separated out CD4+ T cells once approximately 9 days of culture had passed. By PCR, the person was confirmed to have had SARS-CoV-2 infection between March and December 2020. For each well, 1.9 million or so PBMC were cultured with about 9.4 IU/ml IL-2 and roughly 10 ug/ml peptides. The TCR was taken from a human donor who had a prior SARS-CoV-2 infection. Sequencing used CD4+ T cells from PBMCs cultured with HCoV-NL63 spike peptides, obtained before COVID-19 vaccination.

CDR3: CASSPLLIWDRGTNYGYTF. Here the CDR3 DNA reads TGTGCCAGCAGCCCCCTTCTTATCTGGGACAGGGGAACTAACTATGGCTACACCTTC. The chain has TRBV27 and TRBJ1-2; 10 bases match TRBD1. Germline V gene lookup returns CDR1 MNHEY and CDR2 SMNVEV (reference sequence). The CDR3 spans 19 residues. Trimming removed 6 bases from V and 0 bases from J; junction bases left unmatched: 16.